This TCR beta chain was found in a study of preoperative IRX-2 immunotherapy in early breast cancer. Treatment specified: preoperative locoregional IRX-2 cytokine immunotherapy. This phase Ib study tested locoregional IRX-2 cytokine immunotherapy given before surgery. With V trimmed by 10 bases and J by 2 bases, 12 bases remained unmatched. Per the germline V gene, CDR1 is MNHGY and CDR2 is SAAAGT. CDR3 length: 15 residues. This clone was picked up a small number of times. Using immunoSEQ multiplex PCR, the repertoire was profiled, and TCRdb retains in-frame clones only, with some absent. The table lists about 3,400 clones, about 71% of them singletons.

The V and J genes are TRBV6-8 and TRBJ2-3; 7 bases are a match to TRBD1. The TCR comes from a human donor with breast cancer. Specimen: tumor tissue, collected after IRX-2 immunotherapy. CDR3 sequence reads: CAIRPGQVLTDTQYF. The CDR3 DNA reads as TGTGCCATCAGGCCAGGACAGGTTCTCACAGATACGCAGTATTTT.